This paragraph reports one T cell receptor (beta chain). The PCR employed 60 Vbeta primers together with 13 Jbeta primers. Assay: immunoSEQ multiplex PCR; the TCRdb copy retains only in-frame clones and omits some. The sample yields around 45,000 clones, of which the top ten take up less than 20%. The sample originates from a study of cytomegalovirus exposure and HLA in healthy donors. The receptor was derived from a male donor in good health and CMV-seronegative. What was sequenced was PBMCs.

CDR3 nucleotides: TGTGCCAGCAGTTTAAAACCGGGTTTGGCATACGAGCAGTACTTC. Residues: CASSLKPGLAYEQYF. J is TRBJ2-7 and V is TRBV27; D gene ambiguous. Trimming removed 2 bases at V and 4 bases at J, with 15 bases between. Germline lookup yields CDR1 MNHEY and CDR2 SMNVEV (reference sequence). The CDR3 runs to 15 residues.